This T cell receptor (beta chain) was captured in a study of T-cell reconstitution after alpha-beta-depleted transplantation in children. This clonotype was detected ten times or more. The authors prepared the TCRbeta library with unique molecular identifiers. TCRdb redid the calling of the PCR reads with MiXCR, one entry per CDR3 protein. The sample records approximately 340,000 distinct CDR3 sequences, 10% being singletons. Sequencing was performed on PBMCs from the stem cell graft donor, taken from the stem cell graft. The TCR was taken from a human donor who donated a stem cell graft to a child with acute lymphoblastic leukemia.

CDR3: CSVGQGLVQETQYF. Written as DNA, the CDR3 is TGCAGCGTTGGTCAGGGCCTTGTCCAAGAGACCCAGTACTTC. This chain connects TRBV29-1 to TRBJ2-5; a weak D match, TRBD1 (5 bases). V lost 4 bases and J 1 base, leaving 13 bases between the germline ends. The CDR3 covers 14 residues. CDR1 is SQVTM and CDR2 is ANQGSEA in the germline V gene.